This T cell receptor (beta chain) comes out of a study of cytomegalovirus exposure and HLA in healthy donors. Regarding this clone: Its antigen is still unknown.

Regarding the study as a whole: In an earlier analysis, productive rearrangement rates for most beta V segments clustered near 87% or 30%. A later analysis linked 15,000 to 20,000 TCR beta sequences to HLA alleles at 0.05 false discovery rate. Some V segments, including TRBV6-2 and TRBV6-3, were excluded as indistinguishable.

The PCR was carried out with 60 Vbeta primers and 13 Jbeta primers. Assay used: immunoSEQ multiplex PCR; TCRdb lists only in-frame clones, some missing. This sample has about 120,000 clones, with over 75% found just once. V was clipped by 4 bases and J by 0 bases; unmatched bases: 8. CDR1 and CDR2 from the germline V gene are MDHEN and SYDVKM. The CDR3 has 17 residues. Those who donated were healthy bone marrow donors. The sequenced material came from PBMCs. The sequence was collected from a human donor in good health. The J gene is TRBJ1-1, the V gene TRBV28; 10 nucleotides agree with TRBD1. CDR3 sequence reads: CASSSPGQGGMNTEAFF. The CDR3 DNA follows: TGTGCCAGCAGTTCCCCCGGACAGGGGGGCATGAACACTGAAGCTTTCTTT.